The 8 T cell receptor beta chains in this list originate from one sample, sequenced in a study of regulatory T cells in long-lasting Graves disease. Time point: newly diagnosed GD, antithyroid drugs for less than 3 months. PBMC-extracted RNA yielded the TCR library. With iRepertoire HTBI primers and Arm-PCR of CDR3 regions, TCR beta libraries were built. TCRdb reanalysed the multiplex PCR reads using MiXCR and keeps one entry per CDR3 protein. Among 400,000 to 450,000 distinct CDR3 sequences listed, 15% to 20% were seen once. The sample also formed part of further work on T cells in Graves' hyperthyroidism and ophthalmopathy.

The source material was peripheral blood mononuclear cells (PBMCs), sampled at new diagnosis, from a patient treated with antithyroid drugs. The receptors shown here come from a woman aged 25 to 39 with Graves disease.

In regard to this clonotype: A much larger clone lies a single base off, so this may be a read error. Since the CDR3 does not end with the conserved phenylalanine or tryptophan, this likely comes from a read error. J is TRBJ1-6 and V is TRBV2; 9 nucleotides line up with TRBD1. This CDR3 region has 15 residues. In germline, CDR1 is SNHLY, CDR2 FYNNEI. With V trimmed by 3 bases and J by 8 bases, 5 bases remained unmatched. CDR3 residues: CASSDGTGWDSPLHL. For the CDR3, the DNA is TGTGCCAGCAGTGACGGGACAGGGTGGGATTCACCCCTCCACCTT.

The chain recombines TRBV13 with TRBJ2-7; 7 bases agree with TRBD1. The V segment lost 5 bases and the J segment 9 bases; nucleotides outside the gene matches: 7. The CDR3 runs 12 residues. Per germline, CDR1 PRHDT and CDR2 FYEKMQ (reference sequence). The CDR3 is CASSKQTGRQYF. The CDR3 nucleotides read TGTGCCAGCAGCAAACAGACAGGGAGGCAGTACTTC.

The CDR3 DNA sequence: TGCGCCAGCAGCCAAGATCGACTGCCGCCATACAATGAGCAGTTCTTC. Translating gives CASSQDRLPPYNEQFF. The chain joins TRBV4-1 to TRBJ2-1; D is unclear. The V end was cut by 0 bases, the J end by 4 bases, with 13 bases between. Germline assignment: CDR1 MGHRA and CDR2 YSYEKL. The CDR3 loop spans 16 amino acids.

This clonotype was picked up a small number of times. The V gene is TRBV6-2 or TRBV6-3, the J gene TRBJ2-7, with D possibly being TRBD1 or TRBD2 (5 bases each). Per the germline V gene, CDR1 is MNHEY and CDR2 is SVGEGT. V shed 6 bases and J shed 3 bases, with 12 bases lying between them. CDR3 size: 13 residues. Here the CDR3 reads CASRGTVDYEQYF. CDR3 nucleotide sequence: TGTGCCAGCAGGGGGACGGTAGACTACGAGCAGTACTTC.

This clonotype was seen a handful of times. The genes are TRBV7-2 and TRBJ2-1; 9 nucleotides agree with TRBD2. J was trimmed by 7 bases and V by 1 base; bases with no gene match: 11. CDR1 SGHTA and CDR2 FQGNSA come from the germline V gene. The CDR3 sequence is 17 residues long. CDR3 nucleotides: TGTGCCAGCAGCTTAGTGGGACTAGCTTCCCGTAGGAATGAGCAGTTCTTC. This encodes CASSLVGLASRRNEQFF.

This clonotype has more than one count but fewer than ten. The V gene is TRBV20-1, the J gene TRBJ2-5; 7 bases are shared with TRBD2. V was pared by 3 bases and J by 1 base, with 17 bases of the junction left unmatched. The V gene's germline CDR1 is DFQATT and CDR2 SNEGSKA (reference sequence). This CDR3 spans 18 amino acids. CDR3 sequence reads: CSARGGGKRGRAQETQYF. The CDR3 region has the DNA TGCAGTGCTAGGGGCGGGGGTAAGCGGGGTCGGGCCCAAGAGACCCAGTACTTC.

The chain recombines TRBV20-1 with TRBJ2-7; 8 nucleotides line up with TRBD2. The CDR3 spans 13 residues. The junction had 9 bases not matched to a gene; V was cut back by 8 bases and J by 3 bases. In germline, CDR1 is DFQATT, CDR2 SNEGSKA (reference sequence). CDR3 amino acids: CSPEYTSGYEQYF. CDR3 nucleotide sequence: TGCAGTCCAGAATATACTAGCGGCTACGAGCAGTACTTC.

This clonotype was recorded a few times. The genes are TRBV9 and TRBJ1-2; D uncertain. V was clipped by 0 bases and J by 1 base, with 7 bases between them. CDR3 length: 14 amino acids. CDR1 and CDR2 from the germline V gene are SGDLS and YYNGEE. CDR3 region: CASSVGRDNYGYTF. The CDR3 bases are TGTGCCAGCAGCGTAGGGCGGGATAACTATGGCTACACCTTC. Supplemented by reference TRBV9 and TRBJ1-2, the full variable domain reads DSGVTQTPKHLITATGQRVTLRCSPRSGDLSVYWYQQSLDQGLQFLIQYYNGEERAKGNILERFSAQQFPDLHSELNLSSLELGDSALYFCASSVGRDNYGYTFGSGTRLTVV.